The TCR beta chain under discussion was sequenced for a study of cytomegalovirus exposure and HLA in healthy donors. Looked up from germline, CDR1 is SQVTM and CDR2 is ANQGSEA. Trimming took 6 bases from V and 8 from J; bases not matched to a gene: 9. This CDR3 spans 13 amino acids. In the case of this clone: Its target is not known.

The PCR was carried out with 60 Vbeta primers and 13 Jbeta primers. The assay was immunoSEQ multiplex PCR, and TCRdb's table has in-frame clones only and misses some. Of around 160,000 clones in the sample, roughly 78% were seen once. General observations from the study: Sequencing had likely introduced a cluster of highly shared sequence variants as an artifact.

The sequenced sample consisted of PBMCs. This rearrangement joins TRBV29-1 to TRBJ1-2; 10 bases map to TRBD1. The sequence came from a man aged 35-49 years in good health and CMV-seropositive. The CDR3 nucleotides read TGCAGCGTCGCCGGGACAGGGGAGAGGGGCTACACCTTC. Protein sequence: CSVAGTGERGYTF.